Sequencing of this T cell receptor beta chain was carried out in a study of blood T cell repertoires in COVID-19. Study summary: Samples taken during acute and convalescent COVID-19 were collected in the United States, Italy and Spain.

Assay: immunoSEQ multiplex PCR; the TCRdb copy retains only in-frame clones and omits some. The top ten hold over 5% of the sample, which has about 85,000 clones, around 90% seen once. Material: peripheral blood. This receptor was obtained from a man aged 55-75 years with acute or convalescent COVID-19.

The CDR3 region has the DNA TGTGCCAGCAGCCAGTTGGGACAGAGAAACTACGAGCAGTACTTC. Amino acid sequence: CASSQLGQRNYEQYF. The chain carries TRBV7-9 and TRBJ2-7; 7 bases align to TRBD1. V lost 5 bases to trimming and J lost 3 bases; unmatched junction nucleotides: 10. The CDR3 spans 15 residues. The V gene's germline CDR1 is SEHNR and CDR2 FQNEAQ (reference sequence).